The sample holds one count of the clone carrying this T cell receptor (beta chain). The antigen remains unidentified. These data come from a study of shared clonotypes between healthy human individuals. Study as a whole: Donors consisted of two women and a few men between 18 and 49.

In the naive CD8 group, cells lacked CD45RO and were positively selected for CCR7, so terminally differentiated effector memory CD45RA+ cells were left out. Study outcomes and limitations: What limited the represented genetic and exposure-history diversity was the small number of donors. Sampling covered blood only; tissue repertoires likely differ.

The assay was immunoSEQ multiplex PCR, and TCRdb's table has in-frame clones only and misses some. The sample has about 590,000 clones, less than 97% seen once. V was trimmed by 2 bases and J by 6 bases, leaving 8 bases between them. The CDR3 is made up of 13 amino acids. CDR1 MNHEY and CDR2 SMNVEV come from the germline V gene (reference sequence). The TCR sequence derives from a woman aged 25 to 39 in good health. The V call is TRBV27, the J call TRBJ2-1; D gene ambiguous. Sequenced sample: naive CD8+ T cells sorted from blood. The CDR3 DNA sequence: TGTGCCAGCAGTTTAGTAACCGCCAATGAGCAGTTCTTC. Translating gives CASSLVTANEQFF.